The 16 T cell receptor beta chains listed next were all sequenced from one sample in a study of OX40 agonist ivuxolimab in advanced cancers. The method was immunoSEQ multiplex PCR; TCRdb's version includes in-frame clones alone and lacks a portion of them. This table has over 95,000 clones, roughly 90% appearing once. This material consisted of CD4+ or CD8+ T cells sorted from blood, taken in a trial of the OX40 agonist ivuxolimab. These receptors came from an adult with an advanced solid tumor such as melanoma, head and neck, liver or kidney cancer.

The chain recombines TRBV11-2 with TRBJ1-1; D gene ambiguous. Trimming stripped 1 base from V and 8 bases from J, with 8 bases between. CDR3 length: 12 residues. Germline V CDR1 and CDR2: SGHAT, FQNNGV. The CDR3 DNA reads TGTGCCAGCAGCTTAGGGGTCTCCGAAGCTTTCTTT. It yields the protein CASSLGVSEAFF.

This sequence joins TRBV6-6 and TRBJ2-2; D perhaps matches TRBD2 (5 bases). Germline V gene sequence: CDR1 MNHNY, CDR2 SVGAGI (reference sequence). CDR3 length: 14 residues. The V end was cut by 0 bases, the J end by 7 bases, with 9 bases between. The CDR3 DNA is TGTGCCAGCAGTTACTCTCGGGGTCACGGGGAGCTGTTTTTT. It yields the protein CASSYSRGHGELFF.

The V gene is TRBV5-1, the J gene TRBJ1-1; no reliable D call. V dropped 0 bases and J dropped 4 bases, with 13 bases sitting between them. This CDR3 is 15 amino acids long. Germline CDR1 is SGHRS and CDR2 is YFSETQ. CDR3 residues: CASSLEGSGITEAFF. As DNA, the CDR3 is TGCGCCAGCAGCTTGGAGGGTTCGGGGATCACTGAAGCTTTCTTT. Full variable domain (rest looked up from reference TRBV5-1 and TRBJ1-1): KAGVTQTPRYLIKTRGQQVTLSCSPISGHRSVSWYQQTPGQGLQFLFEYFSETQRNKGNFPGRFSGRQFSNSRSEMNVSTLELGDSALYLCASSLEGSGITEAFFGQGTRLTVV.

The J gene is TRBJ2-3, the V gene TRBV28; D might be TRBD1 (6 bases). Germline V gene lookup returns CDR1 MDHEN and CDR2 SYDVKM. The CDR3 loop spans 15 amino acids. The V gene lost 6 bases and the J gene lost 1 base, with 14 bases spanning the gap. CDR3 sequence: CASSYRVRGTDTQYF. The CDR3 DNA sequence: TGTGCCAGCAGCTACAGGGTACGTGGCACAGATACGCAGTATTTT.

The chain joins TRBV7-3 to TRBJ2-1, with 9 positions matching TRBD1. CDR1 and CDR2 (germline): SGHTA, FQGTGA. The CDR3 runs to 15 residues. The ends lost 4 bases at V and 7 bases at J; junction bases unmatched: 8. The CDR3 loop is CASSSQGASGNEQFF. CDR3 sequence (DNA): TGTGCCAGCAGCTCACAGGGGGCGTCTGGGAATGAGCAGTTCTTC.

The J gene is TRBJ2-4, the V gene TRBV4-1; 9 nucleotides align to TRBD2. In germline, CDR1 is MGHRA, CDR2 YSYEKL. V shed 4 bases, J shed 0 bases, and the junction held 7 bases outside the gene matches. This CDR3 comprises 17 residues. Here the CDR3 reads CASSRELAGVAKNIQYF. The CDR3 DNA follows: TGCGCCAGCAGCCGAGAGTTAGCGGGAGTAGCCAAAAACATTCAGTACTTC.

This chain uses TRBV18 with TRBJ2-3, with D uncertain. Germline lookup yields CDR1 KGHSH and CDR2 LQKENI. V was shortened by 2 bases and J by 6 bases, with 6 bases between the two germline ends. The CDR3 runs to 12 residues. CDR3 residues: CASSPRADTQYF. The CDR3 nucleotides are TGTGCCAGCTCACCAAGGGCGGATACGCAGTATTTT.

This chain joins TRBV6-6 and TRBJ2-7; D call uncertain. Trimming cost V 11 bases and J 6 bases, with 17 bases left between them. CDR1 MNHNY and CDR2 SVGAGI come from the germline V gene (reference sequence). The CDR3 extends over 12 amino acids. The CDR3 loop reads CAASKRGGEQYF. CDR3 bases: TGTGCCGCGTCAAAGAGAGGCGGCGAGCAGTACTTC.

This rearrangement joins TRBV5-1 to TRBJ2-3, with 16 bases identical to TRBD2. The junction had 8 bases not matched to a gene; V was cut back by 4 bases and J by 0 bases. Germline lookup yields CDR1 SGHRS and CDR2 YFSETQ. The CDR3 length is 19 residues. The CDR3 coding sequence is TGCGCCAGCAGCCCCGGGACTAGCGGGAGGGCCATTAGCACAGATACGCAGTATTTT. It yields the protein CASSPGTSGRAISTDTQYF.

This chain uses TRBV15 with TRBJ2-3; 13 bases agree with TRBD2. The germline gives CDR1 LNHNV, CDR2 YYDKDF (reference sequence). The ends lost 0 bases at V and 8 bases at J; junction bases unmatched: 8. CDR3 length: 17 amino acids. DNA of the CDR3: TGTGCCACCAGCAGAGATAGAGGCAGACTAGCGGGAGGTACGCAGTATTTT. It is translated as CATSRDRGRLAGGTQYF.

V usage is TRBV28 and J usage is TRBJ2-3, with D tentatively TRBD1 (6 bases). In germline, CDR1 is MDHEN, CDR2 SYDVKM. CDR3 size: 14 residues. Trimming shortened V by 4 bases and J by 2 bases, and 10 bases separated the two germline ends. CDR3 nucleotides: TGTGCCAGCAGTTCGGGACACTACACAGATACGCAGTATTTT. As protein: CASSSGHYTDTQYF.

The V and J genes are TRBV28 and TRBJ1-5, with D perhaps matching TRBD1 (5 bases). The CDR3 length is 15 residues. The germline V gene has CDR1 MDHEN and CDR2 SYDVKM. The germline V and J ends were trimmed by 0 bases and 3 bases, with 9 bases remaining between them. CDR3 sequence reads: CASSLWQGLNQPQHF. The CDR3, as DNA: TGTGCCAGCAGTTTATGGCAGGGACTCAATCAGCCCCAGCATTTT.

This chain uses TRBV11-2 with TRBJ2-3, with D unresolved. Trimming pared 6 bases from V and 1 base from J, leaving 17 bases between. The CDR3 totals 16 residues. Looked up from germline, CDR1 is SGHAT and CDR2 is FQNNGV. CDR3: CASRPASHLRTDTQYF. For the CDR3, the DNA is TGTGCCAGCAGACCAGCAAGCCACCTGCGCACAGATACGCAGTATTTT.

Here the CDR3 reads CASSSARGTSATYEQYF. CDR3 nucleotides: TGTGCCAGCAGTTCTGCCCGGGGGACTAGCGCTACCTACGAGCAGTACTTC. The rearrangement links TRBV7-2 to TRBJ2-7; 10 bases align to TRBD2. The V gene's germline CDR1 is SGHTA and CDR2 FQGNSA. CDR3 length equals 17 residues. V lost 6 bases and J lost 2; bases outside the gene matches: 13. Full variable domain (rest looked up from reference TRBV7-2 and TRBJ2-7): GAGVSQSPSNKVTEKGKDVELRCDPISGHTALYWYRQSLGQGLEFLIYFQGNSAPDKSGLPSDRFSAERTGGSVSTLTIQRTQQEDSAVYLCASSSARGTSATYEQYFGPGTRLTVT.

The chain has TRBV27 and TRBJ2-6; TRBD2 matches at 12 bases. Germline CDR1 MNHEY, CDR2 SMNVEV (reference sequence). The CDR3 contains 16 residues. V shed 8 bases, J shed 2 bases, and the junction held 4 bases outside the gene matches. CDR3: CASRLAGEAGANVLTF. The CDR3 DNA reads TGTGCCAGCCGACTAGCGGGAGAGGCTGGGGCCAACGTCCTGACTTTC.

This chain's CDR3 is CASSALIAAQSKQYF. CDR3 sequence (DNA): TGTGCCAGCAGTGCCCTCATAGCTGCCCAATCTAAGCAGTACTTC. The chain employs TRBV2 and TRBJ2-7; no definite D call. V lost 4 bases to trimming and J lost 8 bases, with 21 bases between them. Germline-derived CDR1 and CDR2 are SNHLY and FYNNEI. The CDR3 consists of 15 residues.